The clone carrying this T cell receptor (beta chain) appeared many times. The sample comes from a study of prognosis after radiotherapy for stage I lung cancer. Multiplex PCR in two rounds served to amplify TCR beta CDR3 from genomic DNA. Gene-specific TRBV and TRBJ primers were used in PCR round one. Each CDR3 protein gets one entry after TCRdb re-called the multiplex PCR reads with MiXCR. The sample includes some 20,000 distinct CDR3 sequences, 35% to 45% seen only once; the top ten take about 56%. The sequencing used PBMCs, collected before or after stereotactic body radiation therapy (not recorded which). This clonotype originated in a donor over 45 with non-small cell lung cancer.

CDR3 sequence (DNA): TGTGCCAGCAGTTACCTAGGACTAGCGGGAGTGGAGGATGAGCAGTTCTTC. Amino acids: CASSYLGLAGVEDEQFF. This rearrangement joins TRBV6-5 to TRBJ2-1; 13 bases match TRBD2. Germline CDR1 is MNHEY and CDR2 is SVGAGI. Losses at the gene ends were 2 bases for V and 8 bases for J; bases not matched to a gene: 9. The CDR3 is 17 amino acids.